A single sample is the source of the 9 T cell receptor beta chains below, sequenced in a study of shared clonotypes between healthy human individuals. Some clones are missing from TCRdb's copy, which holds only in-frame ones; the method was immunoSEQ multiplex PCR. The data hold around 2,100,000 clones, with just under 95% observed a single time. Naive CD8 isolation took CD45RO-negative cells positively selected for CCR7 and excluded terminally differentiated effector memory CD45RA+ cells. Material for sequencing was naive CD8+ T cells sorted from blood. Receptor source: a man aged 18-30 years in good health.

The CDR3 is CASSPDKASSYNSPLHF. In nucleotides, the CDR3 is TGTGCCAGCAGTCCGGACAAGGCTAGCTCCTATAATTCACCCCTCCACTTT. V usage is TRBV2 and J usage is TRBJ1-6, with D possibly being TRBD1 (5 bases). The CDR3 covers 17 residues. CDR1 and CDR2 (germline): SNHLY, FYNNEI. Between the trimmed V and J ends, which lost 5 bases and 0 bases, there was a span of 14 bases.

CDR3 amino acids: CASNVGQGIAMNTEAFF. The CDR3 DNA is TGTGCCAGTAATGTCGGACAGGGTATAGCGATGAACACTGAAGCTTTCTTT. The genes are TRBV19 and TRBJ1-1; TRBD1 matches 8 bases. The CDR3 contains 17 residues. The germline V gene encodes CDR1 LNHDA and CDR2 SQIVND (reference sequence). Losses at the gene ends were 7 bases for V and 0 bases for J; bases not matched to a gene: 13.

The CDR3 DNA follows: TGTGCCAGCAGTTTATATGGGGGGGTCAATGATGAGCAGTTCTTC. Translation gives CASSLYGGVNDEQFF. The rearrangement uses TRBV27 and TRBJ2-1, with 7 bases identical to TRBD2. The length of the CDR3 is 15 residues. Trimming removed 1 base from V and 8 bases from J; junction bases left unmatched: 8. The germline V gene has CDR1 MNHEY and CDR2 SMNVEV (reference sequence).

This chain uses TRBV5-5 with TRBJ1-5, with D unresolved. The V end lost 0 bases, the J end lost 1 base, and 8 bases lay between the germline ends. The germline CDR1 and CDR2 sequences are SGHKS and YYEKEE (reference sequence). CDR3 length: 15 residues. The CDR3 region has the DNA TGTGCCAGCAGCTTGGGTGACCCCAGCAATCAGCCCCAGCATTTT. It codes for CASSLGDPSNQPQHF.

V usage is TRBV9 and J usage is TRBJ2-7; D assignment may be TRBD1 or TRBD2 (5 bases each). CDR1 and CDR2 (germline): SGDLS, YYNGEE. This CDR3 has 14 residues. The V end lost 0 bases, the J end lost 3 bases, and 10 bases lay between the germline ends. CDR3 nucleotides: TGTGCCAGCAGCGTAGCTCCGGGACGCTACGAGCAGTACTTC. Protein: CASSVAPGRYEQYF. The full variable domain, its missing parts supplied by reference TRBV9 and TRBJ2-7, is DSGVTQTPKHLITATGQRVTLRCSPRSGDLSVYWYQQSLDQGLQFLIQYYNGEERAKGNILERFSAQQFPDLHSELNLSSLELGDSALYFCASSVAPGRYEQYFGPGTRLTVT.

For this clone: An end of the junction does not agree with germline; a read error may underlie this. V is TRBV10-1 and J is TRBJ2-3; 10 nucleotides agree with TRBD2. The CDR3 runs 15 residues. CDR1 is WNHNN, CDR2 SYGVQD, per germline (reference sequence). In DNA, the CDR3 is TGCGCCAGCAGTGAGGCTAGCGGGAGCATAGATACGCAGTATTTT. This gives the protein CASSEASGSIDTQYF.

V usage is TRBV5-1 and J usage is TRBJ1-2; maybe TRBD1 (6 bases). CDR3 length: 13 residues. Deletions cut 1 base from V and 8 bases from J, with 12 bases between. Germline V gene lookup returns CDR1 SGHRS and CDR2 YFSETQ. In nucleotides, the CDR3 is TGCGCCAGCAGCTTGTTGTCAGGGGACGGCTACACCTTC. Translation gives CASSLLSGDGYTF.

This chain joins TRBV4-1 and TRBJ2-2; 8 bases match TRBD1. CDR1 and CDR2 (germline): MGHRA, YSYEKL. This CDR3 spans 17 amino acids. J gave up 3 bases and V 1 base, and 7 bases lay outside the gene matches. The DNA of the CDR3 is TGCGCCAGCAGCCAAGGCCCCCAGGGGGCGGACACCGGGGAGCTGTTTTTT. This codes for CASSQGPQGADTGELFF.

In this sample, this clone turned up once. The rearrangement joins TRBV27 to TRBJ1-2; no clear D gene. Trimming stripped 2 bases from V and 4 bases from J, with 14 bases between. The V gene's germline CDR1 is MNHEY and CDR2 SMNVEV (reference sequence). CDR3 size: 15 residues. CDR3 bases: TGTGCCAGCAGTTTAACGTCTGGCAGTGGCTATGGCTACACCTTC. It yields the protein CASSLTSGSGYGYTF.